This record looks at one T cell receptor (beta chain) sequence and its context. Its target antigen remains unknown. No clone much larger than this one lies a single base away; base qualities are absent. This entry comes from a study of blood T cells in healthy people across ages (dated by TCRdb to 2015 to 2017). General notes on the study: In model experiments, template switching captured roughly one uniquely barcoded TCR beta cDNA molecule for every two T cells. To avoid experimental bias, donors of different ages were spread randomly across the sequencing lanes. Donors were grouped into four age groups: young (average approximately 16 years), middle-aged (39), aged (around 60) and long-lived (about 89). For two donors (one aged 18 to 30 and one aged 80 or older), the study analyzed two additional independent replicas of 1 million unique cDNA reads from the same blood draw. The study measured age-related changes in TCR beta repertoire diversity using deep sequencing normalized with unique cDNA molecular identifiers.

Between the V and J ends, shortened by 5 bases and 2 bases respectively, the junction contains 13 bases. Counted from cysteine to phenylalanine, this CDR3 has 14 amino acids. Of the read, only the CDR3 DNA is kept; its 42 bases are in frame from base 1. The germline V gene specifies SGHTA as CDR1 and FQGNSA as CDR2. The donors were about 40 Caucasian individuals from Russia, aged 6 to 90 years, who were systemically healthy. Approximately 9.3 milliliters of peripheral blood were drawn from each donor into EDTA-treated Vacutainer tubes. Ficoll-Paque density-gradient centrifugation was used to isolate PBMCs, with at least 7 million obtained per sample. Total RNA was extracted from PBMCs with Trizol reagent, with at least 5.5 micrograms obtained per sample. Naive CD45RAhigh/CD27high T cell percentages were measured by flow cytometry on a PBMC aliquot from every donor. Library generation was performed with 5' RACE. TCRdb names Illumina HiSeq 2500 as the instrument used. A second about 7 to 11 cycle PCR used a sample-barcoded 5' primer and a J-beta primer mix. A unique molecular identifier was introduced onto each TCR beta cDNA molecule by a template-switch 5' adaptor carrying 12 random nucleotides. Each sample yielded at least 2.5 million CDR3-containing paired-end reads. First-strand cDNA was synthesized from all RNA with the Mint cDNA synthesis kit, primed by a TRBC-specific oligonucleotide. Following uracil-DNA glycosylase treatment, all cDNA underwent a first 18-cycle PCR with the universal primers M1SS and BC2_uni_R. On the study's bioinformatics: Each sample was normalized by randomly selecting 1 million high-quality reads, each carrying a distinct molecular identifier. Reads sharing molecular identifiers were discarded rather than binned into consensus sequences. CDR3 identification, clonotype clustering and error correction used MiTCR with a Q25 quality threshold and the strictest error-elimination algorithm. A nonparametric unseen species model with Euler transformation was used to estimate lower-bound total TCR beta diversity. TCRdb reanalyzed the raw reads on its own, using fastp at Q25 for trimming and MiXCR for clone calling, and kept in-frame beta chains. When rows share a CDR3 protein, they turn into one entry using the most common DNA and genes. The V and J calls here are based on TCRdb, not the publication. The sample has roughly 860,000 distinct CDR3 sequences on record, about 62% of them singletons. The leading ten clones occupy around a quarter of the sample.

General study outcomes and caveats: Compared with the aged group, the long-lived group had more naive CD4+ T cells, fewer expanded clones and increased TCR diversity, suggesting age selection. Conclusive comparison of naive and antigen-experienced compartments was prevented by the profiling of bulk unsorted PBMCs. Donor CMV infection status was unknown, potentially confounding age-related changes in expanded clonotypes. Estimates of total diversity based on one million sequenced T cells were considered lower bounds and underestimates. Observed TCR beta diversity per million T cells fell roughly linearly with age, and a significant reduction was already apparent by age roughly 41. The percentage of naive T cells measured by flow cytometry correlated strongly with observed TCR beta diversity.

The sequence derives from a man aged 25-45 years in good health. Recombination connected TRBV7-2 to TRBJ2-7, with the D gene not clear enough to name. The specimen sequenced was blood. The DNA sequence follows: TGTGCCAGCAGCGGAAGCCCAGGACCCTACGAGCAGTACTTC. Its translation is CASSGSPGPYEQYF.